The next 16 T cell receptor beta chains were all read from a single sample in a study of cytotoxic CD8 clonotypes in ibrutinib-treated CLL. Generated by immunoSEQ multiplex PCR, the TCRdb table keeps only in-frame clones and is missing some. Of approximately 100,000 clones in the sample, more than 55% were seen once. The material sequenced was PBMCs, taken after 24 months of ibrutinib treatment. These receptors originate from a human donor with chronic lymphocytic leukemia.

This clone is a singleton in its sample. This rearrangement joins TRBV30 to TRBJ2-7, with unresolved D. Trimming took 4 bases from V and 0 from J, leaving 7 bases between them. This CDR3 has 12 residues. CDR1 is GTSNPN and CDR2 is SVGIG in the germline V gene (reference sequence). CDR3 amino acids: CAWTQGSYEQYF. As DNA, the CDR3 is TGTGCCTGGACCCAAGGCTCCTACGAGCAGTACTTC. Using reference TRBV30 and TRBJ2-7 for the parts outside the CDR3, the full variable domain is SQTIHQWPATLVQPVGSPLSLECTVEGTSNPNLYWYRQAAGRGLQLLFYSVGIGQISSEVPQNLSASRPQDRQFILSSKKLLLSDSGFYLCAWTQGSYEQYFGPGTRLTVT.

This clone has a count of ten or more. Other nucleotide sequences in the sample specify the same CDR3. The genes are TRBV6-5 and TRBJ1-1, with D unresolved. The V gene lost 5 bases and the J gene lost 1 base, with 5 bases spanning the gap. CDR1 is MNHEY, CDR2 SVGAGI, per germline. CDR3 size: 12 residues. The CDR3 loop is CASSGTNTEAFF. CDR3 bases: TGTGCCAGCAGTGGTACGAACACTGAAGCTTTCTTT.

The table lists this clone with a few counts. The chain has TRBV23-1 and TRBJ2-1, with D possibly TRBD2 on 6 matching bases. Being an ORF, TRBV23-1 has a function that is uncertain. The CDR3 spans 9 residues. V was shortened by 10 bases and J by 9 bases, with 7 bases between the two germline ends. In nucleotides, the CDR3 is TGCGCCATGGGGGGTGAGCAGTTCTTC. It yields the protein CAMGGEQFF.

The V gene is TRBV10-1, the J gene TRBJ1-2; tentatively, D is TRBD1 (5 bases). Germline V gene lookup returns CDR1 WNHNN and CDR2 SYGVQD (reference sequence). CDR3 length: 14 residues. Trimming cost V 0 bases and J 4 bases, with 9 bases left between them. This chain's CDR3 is CASSESTGGYGYTF. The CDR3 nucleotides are TGCGCCAGCAGTGAGTCGACGGGGGGCTATGGCTACACCTTC.

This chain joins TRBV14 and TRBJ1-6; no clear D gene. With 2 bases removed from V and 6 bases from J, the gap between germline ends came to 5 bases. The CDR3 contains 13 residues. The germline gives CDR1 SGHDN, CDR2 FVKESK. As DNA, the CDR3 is TGTGCCAGCAGCCAACGGACTAATTCACCCCTCCACTTT. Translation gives CASSQRTNSPLHF.

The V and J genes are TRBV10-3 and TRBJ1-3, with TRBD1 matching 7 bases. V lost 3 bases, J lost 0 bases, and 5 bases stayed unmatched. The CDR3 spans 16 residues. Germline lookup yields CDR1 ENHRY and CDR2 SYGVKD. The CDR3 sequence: CAISEGGSNSGNTIYF. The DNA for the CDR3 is TGTGCCATCAGTGAAGGGGGCAGCAACTCTGGAAACACCATATATTTT.

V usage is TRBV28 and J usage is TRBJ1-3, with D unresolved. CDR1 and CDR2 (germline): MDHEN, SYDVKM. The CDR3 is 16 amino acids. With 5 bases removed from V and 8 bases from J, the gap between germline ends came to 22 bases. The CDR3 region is CASSPSPGAGDHTIYF. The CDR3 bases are TGTGCCAGCAGTCCTTCACCGGGAGCGGGCGACCACACCATATATTTT.

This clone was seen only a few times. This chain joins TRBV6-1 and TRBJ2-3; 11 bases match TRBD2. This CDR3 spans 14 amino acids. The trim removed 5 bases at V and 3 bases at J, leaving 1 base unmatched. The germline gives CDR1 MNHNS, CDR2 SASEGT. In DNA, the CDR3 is TGTGCCAGCAGTTCTAGCGGGGGGACAGATACGCAGTATTTT. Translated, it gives CASSSSGGTDTQYF.

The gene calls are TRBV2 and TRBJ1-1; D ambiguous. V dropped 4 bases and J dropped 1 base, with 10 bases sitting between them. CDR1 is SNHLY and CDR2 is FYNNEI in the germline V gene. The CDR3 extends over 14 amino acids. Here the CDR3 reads CASSGFFPNTEAFF. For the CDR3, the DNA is TGTGCCAGCAGTGGCTTTTTTCCGAACACTGAAGCTTTCTTT.

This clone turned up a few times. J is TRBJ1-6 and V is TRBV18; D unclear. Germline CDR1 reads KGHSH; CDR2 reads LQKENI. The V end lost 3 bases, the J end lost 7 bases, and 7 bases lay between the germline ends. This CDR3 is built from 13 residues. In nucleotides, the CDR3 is TGTGCCAGCTCACCGTACGGGAATTCACCCCTCCACTTT. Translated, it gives CASSPYGNSPLHF.

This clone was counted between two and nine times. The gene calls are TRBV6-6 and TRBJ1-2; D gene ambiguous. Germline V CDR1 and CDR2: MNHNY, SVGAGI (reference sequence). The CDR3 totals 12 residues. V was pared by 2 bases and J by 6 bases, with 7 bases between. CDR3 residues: CASSYLTNGYTF. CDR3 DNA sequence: TGTGCCAGCAGTTACCTGACCAATGGCTACACCTTC.

The CDR3 nucleotides read TGTGCCAGCAGCTTGTGGTCGGATAATTCACCCCTCCACTTT. This codes for CASSLWSDNSPLHF. The chain is built from TRBV5-6 and TRBJ1-6; D is unclear. Deletions cut 1 base from V and 5 bases from J, with 7 bases between. This CDR3 contains 14 residues. Germline assignment: CDR1 SGHDT and CDR2 YYEEEE.

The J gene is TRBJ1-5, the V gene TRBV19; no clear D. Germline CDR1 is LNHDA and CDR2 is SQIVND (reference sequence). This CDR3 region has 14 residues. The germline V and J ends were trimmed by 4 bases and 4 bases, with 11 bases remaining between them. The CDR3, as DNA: TGTGCCAGTAGTAGGGTAGGGCTAAATCAGCCCCAGCATTTT. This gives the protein CASSRVGLNQPQHF.

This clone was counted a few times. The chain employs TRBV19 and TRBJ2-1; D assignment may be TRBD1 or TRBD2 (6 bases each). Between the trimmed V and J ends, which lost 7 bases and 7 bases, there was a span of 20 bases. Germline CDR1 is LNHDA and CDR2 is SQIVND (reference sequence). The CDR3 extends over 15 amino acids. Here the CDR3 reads CASTPRSRGGNEQFF. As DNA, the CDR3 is TGTGCCAGTACTCCTCGTAGTAGAGGGGGGAATGAGCAGTTCTTC.

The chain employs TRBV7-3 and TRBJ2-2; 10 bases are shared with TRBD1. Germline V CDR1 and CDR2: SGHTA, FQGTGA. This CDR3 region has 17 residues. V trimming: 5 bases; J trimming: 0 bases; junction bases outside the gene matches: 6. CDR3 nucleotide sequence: TGTGCCAGCAGCCGAGGCGGGACAGGGGCGAACACCGGGGAGCTGTTTTTT. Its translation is CASSRGGTGANTGELFF.

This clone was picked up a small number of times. Here the CDR3 reads CSVMTGDEQYF. CDR3 nucleotides: TGCAGCGTAATGACAGGGGACGAGCAGTACTTC. The genes are TRBV29-1 and TRBJ2-7; 8 nucleotides match TRBD1. CDR1 SQVTM and CDR2 ANQGSEA come from the germline V gene. The CDR3 runs to 11 residues. The trim removed 6 bases at V and 5 bases at J, leaving 3 bases unmatched.